This entry describes one TCR beta chain. The antigen remains unidentified. Second-dose intervals of approximately 4 or approximately 12 weeks were pooled. The data belong to a study of T cell responses to AZD1222 COVID-19 vaccine. Study outcomes and limitations: Just 6 or 7 AZD1222 recipients were seropositive at baseline. Donors were mostly white British, more females; clonal diversity possibly underestimated. With dominance at 160-218 and 743-854, vaccine-associated CD4 TCRs spanned spike.

Deletions cut 3 bases from V and 2 bases from J, with 5 bases between. The CDR3 runs to 13 residues. Germline CDR1 reads SGHAT; CDR2 reads FQNNGV. Clones were read by immunoSEQ multiplex PCR, and TCRdb kept only the in-frame ones, dropping some. The sample lists roughly 120,000 clones, around 89% occurring once. The chain links TRBV11-2 to TRBJ1-3; no definite D call. This TCR was sampled from an adult who received the AZD1222 COVID-19 vaccine. Sequenced material: peripheral blood, taken 28 days after the second AZD1222 dose. The CDR3 spells CASSFYAGNTIYF. The DNA for the CDR3 is TGTGCCAGCAGCTTTTACGCTGGAAACACCATATATTTT.